This T cell receptor (beta chain) emerged from a study of patients and donors after allogeneic stem cell transplantation. TCRdb re-analysed the RT-PCR reads in MiXCR, keeping a single row per CDR3 protein. The sample yields about a million distinct CDR3 sequences, more than 15% seen once. Germline CDR1 is LGHNT and CDR2 is FRNRAP. The ends were cut back, 7 bases at V and 7 bases at J, with 4 bases in the middle. There are 10 residues in the CDR3. This clonotype was counted only a few times. The receptor's source is a human donor who was either an allogeneic HSCT recipient or a stem cell or donor lymphocyte infusion donor (not recorded which). It is not recorded whose cells these are; they may come from a transplant donor. V and J are TRBV12-5 and TRBJ2-2; the D is unclear. Specimen: blood, either unsorted or a sorted T cell fraction (not recorded which). This CDR3 is CASAIGELFF. Here the CDR3 DNA reads TGTGCTAGTGCTATCGGGGAGCTGTTTTTT.